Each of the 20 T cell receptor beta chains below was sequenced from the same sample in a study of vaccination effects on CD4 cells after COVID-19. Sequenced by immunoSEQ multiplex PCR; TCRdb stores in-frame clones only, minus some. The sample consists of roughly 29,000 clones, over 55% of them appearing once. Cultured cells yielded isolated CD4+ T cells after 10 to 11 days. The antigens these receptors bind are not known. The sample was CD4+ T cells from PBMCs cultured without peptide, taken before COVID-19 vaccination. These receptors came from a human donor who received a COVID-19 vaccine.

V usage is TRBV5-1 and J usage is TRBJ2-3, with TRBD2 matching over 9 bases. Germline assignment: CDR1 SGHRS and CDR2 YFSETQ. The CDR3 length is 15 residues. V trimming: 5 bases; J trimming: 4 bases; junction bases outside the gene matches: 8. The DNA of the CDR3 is TGCGCCAGCAGTCTTAGCGGGAGTGGCGCAGATACGCAGTATTTT. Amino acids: CASSLSGSGADTQYF.

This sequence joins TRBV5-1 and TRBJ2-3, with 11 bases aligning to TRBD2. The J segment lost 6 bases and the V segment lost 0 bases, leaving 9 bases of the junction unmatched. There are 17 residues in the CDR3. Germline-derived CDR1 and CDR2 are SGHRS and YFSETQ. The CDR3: CASSLAGSGGAPDTQYF. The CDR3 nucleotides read TGCGCCAGCAGCTTGGCTGGTAGCGGGGGGGCCCCCGATACGCAGTATTTT.

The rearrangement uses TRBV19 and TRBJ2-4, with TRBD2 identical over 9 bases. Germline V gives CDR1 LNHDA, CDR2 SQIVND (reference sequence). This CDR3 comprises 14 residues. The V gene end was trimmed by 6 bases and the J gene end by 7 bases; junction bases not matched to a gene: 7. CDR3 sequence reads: CASRLAGGPNIQYF. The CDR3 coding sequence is TGTGCCAGTAGACTGGCGGGGGGGCCTAACATTCAGTACTTC.

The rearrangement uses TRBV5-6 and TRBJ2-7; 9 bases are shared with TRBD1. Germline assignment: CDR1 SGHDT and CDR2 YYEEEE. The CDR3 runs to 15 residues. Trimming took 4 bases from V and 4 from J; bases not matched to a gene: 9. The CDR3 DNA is TGTGCCAGCAGCCTAGACGGGACAGGGCAGTACGAGCAGTACTTC. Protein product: CASSLDGTGQYEQYF.

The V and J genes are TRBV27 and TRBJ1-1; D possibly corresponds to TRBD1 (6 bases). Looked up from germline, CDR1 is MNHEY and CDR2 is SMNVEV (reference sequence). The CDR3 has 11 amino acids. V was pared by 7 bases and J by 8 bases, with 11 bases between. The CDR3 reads CASKLDREAFF. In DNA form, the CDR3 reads TGTGCCAGCAAACTAGACAGGGAAGCTTTCTTT.

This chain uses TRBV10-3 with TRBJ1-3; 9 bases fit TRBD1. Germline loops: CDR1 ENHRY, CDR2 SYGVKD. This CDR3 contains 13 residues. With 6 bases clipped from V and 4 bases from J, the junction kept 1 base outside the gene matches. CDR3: CAIRGTGGNTIYF. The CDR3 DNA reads TGTGCCATCAGGGGGACAGGGGGAAACACCATATATTTT.

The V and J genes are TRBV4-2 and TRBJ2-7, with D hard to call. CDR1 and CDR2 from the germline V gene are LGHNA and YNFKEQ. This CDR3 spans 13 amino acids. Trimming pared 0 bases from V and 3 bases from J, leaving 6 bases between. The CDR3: CASSQDYGYEQYF. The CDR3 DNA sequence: TGTGCCAGCAGCCAAGACTACGGCTACGAGCAGTACTTC.

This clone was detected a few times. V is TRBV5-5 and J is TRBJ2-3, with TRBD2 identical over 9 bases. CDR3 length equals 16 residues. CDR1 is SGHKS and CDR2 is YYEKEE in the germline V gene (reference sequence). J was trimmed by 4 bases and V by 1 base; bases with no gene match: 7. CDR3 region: CASSLRAGGFADTQYF. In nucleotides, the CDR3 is TGTGCCAGCAGCTTGCGGGCGGGAGGGTTCGCAGATACGCAGTATTTT.

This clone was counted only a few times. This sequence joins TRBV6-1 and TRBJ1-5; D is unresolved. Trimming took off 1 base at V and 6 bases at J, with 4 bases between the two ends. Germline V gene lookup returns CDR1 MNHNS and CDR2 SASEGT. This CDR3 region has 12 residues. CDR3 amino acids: CASSEVAQPQHF. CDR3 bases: TGTGCCAGCAGTGAAGTTGCTCAGCCCCAGCATTTT.

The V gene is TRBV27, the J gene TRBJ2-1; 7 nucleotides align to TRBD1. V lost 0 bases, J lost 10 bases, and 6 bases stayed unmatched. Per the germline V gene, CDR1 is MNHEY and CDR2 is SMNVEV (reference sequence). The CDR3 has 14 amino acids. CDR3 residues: CASSLSGTVIEQFF. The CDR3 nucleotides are TGTGCCAGCAGTTTATCCGGGACAGTAATCGAGCAGTTCTTC.

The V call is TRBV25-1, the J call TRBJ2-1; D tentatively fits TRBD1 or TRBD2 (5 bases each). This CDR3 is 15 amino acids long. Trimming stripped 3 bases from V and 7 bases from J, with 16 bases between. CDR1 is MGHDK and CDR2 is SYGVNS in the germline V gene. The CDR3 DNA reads TGTGCCAGCAGTGACCCCGGGACGGTCGAGAATGAGCAGTTCTTC. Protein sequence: CASSDPGTVENEQFF.

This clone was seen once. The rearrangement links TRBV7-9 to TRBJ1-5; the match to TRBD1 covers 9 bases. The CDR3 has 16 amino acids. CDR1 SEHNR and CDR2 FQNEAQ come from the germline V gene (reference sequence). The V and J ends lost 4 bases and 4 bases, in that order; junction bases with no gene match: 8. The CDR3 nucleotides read TGTGCCAGCAGCTCATGGATAGACAGGGGGAATCAGCCCCAGCATTTT. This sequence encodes CASSSWIDRGNQPQHF.

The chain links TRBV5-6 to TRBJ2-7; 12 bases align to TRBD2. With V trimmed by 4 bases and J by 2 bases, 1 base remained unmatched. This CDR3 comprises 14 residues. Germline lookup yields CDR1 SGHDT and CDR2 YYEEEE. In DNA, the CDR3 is TGTGCCAGCAGCAGACTAGCGGGGGCCTACGAGCAGTACTTC. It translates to CASSRLAGAYEQYF. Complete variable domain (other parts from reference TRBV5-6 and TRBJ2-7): DAGVTQSPTHLIKTRGQQVTLRCSPKSGHDTVSWYQQALGQGPQFIFQYYEEEERQRGNFPDRFSGHQFPNYSSELNVNALLLGDSALYLCASSRLAGAYEQYFGPGTRLTVT.

The CDR3 DNA follows: TGTGCCAGCAGCCGTACTCCGGAGGCCCCCTACGAGCAGTACTTC. Translated: CASSRTPEAPYEQYF. This chain connects TRBV13 to TRBJ2-7, with D perhaps TRBD2 (5 bases). The CDR3 spans 15 residues. Germline loops: CDR1 PRHDT, CDR2 FYEKMQ (reference sequence). V was pared by 5 bases and J by 2 bases, with 16 bases between.

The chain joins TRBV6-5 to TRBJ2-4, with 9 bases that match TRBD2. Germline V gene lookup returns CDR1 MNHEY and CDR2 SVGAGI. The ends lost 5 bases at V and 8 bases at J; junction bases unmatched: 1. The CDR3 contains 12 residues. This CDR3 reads CASSPSGDIQYF. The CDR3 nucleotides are TGTGCCAGCAGTCCTAGCGGGGACATTCAGTACTTC.

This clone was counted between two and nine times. In nucleotides, the CDR3 is TGTGCCAGCTCACCACAGGGGTCAAGAAACACCATATATTTT. It codes for CASSPQGSRNTIYF. The chain couples TRBV18 to TRBJ1-3, with a weak D call TRBD1 (5 bases). The germline V gene has CDR1 KGHSH and CDR2 LQKENI. There are 14 residues in the CDR3. Trimming left V 1 base short and J 5 bases short, with 9 bases between.

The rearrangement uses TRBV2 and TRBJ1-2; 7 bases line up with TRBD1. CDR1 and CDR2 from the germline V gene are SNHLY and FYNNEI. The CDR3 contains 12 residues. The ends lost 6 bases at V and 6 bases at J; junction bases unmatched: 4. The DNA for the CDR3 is TGTGCCAGCAGACAGGGGATCGATGGCTACACCTTC. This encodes CASRQGIDGYTF. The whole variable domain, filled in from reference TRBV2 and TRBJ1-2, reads EPEVTQTPSHQVTQMGQEVILRCVPISNHLYFYWYRQILGQKVEFLVSFYNNEISEKSEIFDDQFSVERPDGSNFTLKIRSTKLEDSAMYFCASRQGIDGYTFGSGTRLTVV.

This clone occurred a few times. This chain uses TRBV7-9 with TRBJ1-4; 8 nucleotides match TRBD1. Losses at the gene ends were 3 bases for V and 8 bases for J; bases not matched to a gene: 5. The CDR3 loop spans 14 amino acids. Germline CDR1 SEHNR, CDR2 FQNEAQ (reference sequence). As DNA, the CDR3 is TGTGCCAGCAGCTTTGGACAGGGACCCGAAAAACTGTTTTTT. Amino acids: CASSFGQGPEKLFF.

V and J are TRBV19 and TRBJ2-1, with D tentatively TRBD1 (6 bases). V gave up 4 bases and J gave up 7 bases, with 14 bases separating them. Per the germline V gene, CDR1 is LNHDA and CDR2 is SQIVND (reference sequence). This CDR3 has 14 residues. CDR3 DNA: TGTGCCAGTAGTAGCAGGGGTGCGGTGAATGAGCAGTTCTTC. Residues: CASSSRGAVNEQFF.

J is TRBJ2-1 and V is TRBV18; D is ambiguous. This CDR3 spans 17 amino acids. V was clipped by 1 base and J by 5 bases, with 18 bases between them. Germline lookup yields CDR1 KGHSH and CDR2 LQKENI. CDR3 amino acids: CASSPRVAIGRDNEQFF. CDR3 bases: TGTGCCAGCTCACCACGGGTAGCAATCGGTAGGGACAATGAGCAGTTCTTC. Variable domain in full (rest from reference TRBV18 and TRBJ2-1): NAGVMQNPRHLVRRRGQEARLRCSPMKGHSHVYWYRQLPEEGLKFMVYLQKENIIDESGMPKERFSAEFPKEGPSILRIQQVVRGDSAAYFCASSPRVAIGRDNEQFFGPGTRLTVL.